What follows are 21 T cell receptor beta chains derived from one specimen sequenced in a study of CD8 T cells in ankylosing spondylitis (dated by TCRdb to about 2017). Libraries were built with 5' RACE. The instrument given in TCRdb is Illumina HiSeq 2500. The raw public reads went through TCRdb reprocessing: fastp at Q25, MiXCR clone calling, in-frame beta chains kept. Rows are combined by CDR3 protein, so each entry shows the most common genes and DNA. The sample table lists approximately 150,000 distinct CDR3 sequences, roughly 44% of them with a count of one. Nearly 15% of the sample is taken by the ten largest. The sample consisted of synovial fluid, either unsorted or a sorted T cell fraction (not recorded which). Receptors were obtained from a male donor with ankylosing spondylitis.

This clonotype was seen only once. The chain recombines TRBV4-1 with TRBJ2-5; D gene ambiguous. V gave up 1 base and J gave up 6 bases, with 15 bases separating them. The germline CDR1 and CDR2 sequences are MGHRA and YSYEKL. The CDR3 extends over 15 amino acids. The CDR3 nucleotides are TGCGCCAGCAGCCAAGTTACAGCGCCCTTGAAGACCCAGTACTTC. Its translation is CASSQVTAPLKTQYF.

The rearrangement links TRBV13 to TRBJ1-2, with 7 bases that match TRBD1. The germline CDR1 and CDR2 sequences are PRHDT and FYEKMQ (reference sequence). The CDR3 consists of 15 residues. The V and J ends lost 6 bases and 3 bases, in that order; junction bases with no gene match: 10. The CDR3: CASRTKDRVYYGYTF. For the CDR3, the DNA is TGTGCCAGCAGGACGAAAGACAGGGTTTACTATGGCTACACCTTC.

The gene calls are TRBV4-1 and TRBJ2-7; TRBD1 might be the D (5 bases). Trimming left V 0 bases short and J 0 bases short, with 27 bases between. Germline lookup yields CDR1 MGHRA and CDR2 YSYEKL. The CDR3 loop spans 21 amino acids. The DNA of the CDR3 is TGCGCCAGCAGCCAAGATTTCAAGCTTCTCTTTCAGGACATCCGCTCCTACGAGCAGTACTTC. Translating gives CASSQDFKLLFQDIRSYEQYF.

This clonotype was detected only a few times. V and J are TRBV29-1 and TRBJ1-2; TRBD1 matches at 10 bases. The CDR3 extends over 14 amino acids. Losses at the gene ends were 5 bases for V and 4 bases for J; bases not matched to a gene: 7. Germline V gives CDR1 SQVTM, CDR2 ANQGSEA. Here the CDR3 reads CSVYDRGRVYGYTF. Written as DNA, the CDR3 is TGCAGCGTTTATGACAGGGGGCGAGTCTATGGCTACACCTTC.

The chain joins TRBV12-3 or TRBV12-4 to TRBJ1-3; a possible D gene is TRBD1 (5 bases). V gave up 1 base and J gave up 3 bases, with 7 bases separating them. The CDR3 loop spans 14 amino acids. The CDR3 reads CASSLEGNGNTIYF. DNA of the CDR3: TGTGCCAGCAGTTTAGAGGGGAATGGAAACACCATATATTTT.

V and J are TRBV6-2 or TRBV6-3 and TRBJ2-5, with D possibly being TRBD2 (6 bases). This CDR3 spans 13 amino acids. Germline values: CDR1 MNHEY, CDR2 SVGEGT. Deletions cut 10 bases from V and 3 bases from J, with 15 bases between. The CDR3 protein is CATNEGLEETQYF. CDR3 nucleotides: TGTGCCACCAACGAGGGACTTGAAGAGACCCAGTACTTC.

The chain has TRBV4-3 and TRBJ2-1, with TRBD2 matching 12 bases. V shed 0 bases and J 2 bases; nucleotides not matched to a gene: 11. Looked up from germline, CDR1 is LGHNA and CDR2 is YSLEER. This CDR3 has 20 residues. DNA for the CDR3: TGCGCCAGCAGCCAAGAAGAGTGGCTAGCGGGAGGGCCGGCCTACAATGAGCAGTTCTTC. Its translation is CASSQEEWLAGGPAYNEQFF.

This clonotype turned up a few times. J is TRBJ2-1 and V is TRBV28; 9 bases line up with TRBD1. Germline V gives CDR1 MDHEN, CDR2 SYDVKM. After removal of 5 bases from V and 4 bases from J, the junction contained 6 bases not matched to a gene. This CDR3 region has 15 residues. The CDR3 spells CASSPRTGDYNEQFF. CDR3 coding DNA: TGTGCCAGCAGTCCACGGACAGGGGATTACAATGAGCAGTTCTTC. The variable domain in full, completed from reference TRBV28 and TRBJ2-1, reads DVKVTQSSRYLVKRTGEKVFLECVQDMDHENMFWYRQDPGLGLRLIYFSYDVKMKEKGDIPEGYSVSREKKERFSLILESASTNQTSMYLCASSPRTGDYNEQFFGPGTRLTVL.

This clonotype has only a few counts. The chain carries TRBV6-4 and TRBJ2-1, with a tentative D call TRBD2 (5 bases). In germline, CDR1 is MRHNA, CDR2 SNTAGT. This CDR3 region has 15 residues. Trimming pared 0 bases from V and 6 bases from J, leaving 12 bases between. CDR3 amino acids: CASSDSRGSSNEQFF. As DNA, the CDR3 is TGTGCCAGCAGTGACTCGCGAGGGAGCAGCAATGAGCAGTTCTTC.

Only a few counts were recorded for this clonotype. The V gene is TRBV12-3 or TRBV12-4, the J gene TRBJ2-1; D unresolved. The CDR3 has 12 amino acids. V gave up 2 bases and J gave up 3 bases, with 2 bases separating them. The CDR3, as DNA: TGTGCCAGCAGTTTAAGCTACAATGAGCAGTTCTTC. It translates to CASSLSYNEQFF.

The chain is built from TRBV6-2 or TRBV6-3 and TRBJ1-4; 11 bases align to TRBD1. The J segment lost 8 bases and the V segment lost 0 bases, leaving 8 bases of the junction unmatched. Per the germline V gene, CDR1 is MNHEY and CDR2 is SVGEGT. CDR3 size: 17 residues. CDR3 coding DNA: TGTGCCAGCAGTTACTCCTCGGACAGGGGGCAGCGAGAAAAACTGTTTTTT. Amino acid sequence: CASSYSSDRGQREKLFF.

The chain links TRBV12-3 or TRBV12-4 to TRBJ2-1; 13 positions match TRBD2. V was pared by 8 bases and J by 4 bases, with 14 bases of the junction left unmatched. The CDR3 contains 18 residues. CDR3 sequence: CASSLGLRLAGGYNEQFF. The CDR3, as DNA: TGTGCCAGCTCATTGGGCCTTCGACTAGCGGGGGGATACAATGAGCAGTTCTTC.

The chain employs TRBV10-3 and TRBJ1-2; no clear D. V was trimmed by 3 bases and J by 4 bases, leaving 12 bases between them. The CDR3 contains 14 residues. Germline assignment: CDR1 ENHRY and CDR2 SYGVKD. For the CDR3, the DNA is TGTGCCATCAGTGAAAGTCTTATCGGCTATGGCTACACCTTC. Translating gives CAISESLIGYGYTF.

Concerning this clonotype itself: Germline and junction disagree at one end, which may indicate a read error. The chain recombines TRBV7-7 with TRBJ2-2; D not certain. Germline V gene data show CDR1 as SSHAT and CDR2 as FNYEAQ (reference sequence). The CDR3 consists of 14 residues. The DNA of the CDR3 is TGTGCTAGCAGCTTATCTATTGGTGCCGGGGAGCTGTTTTTT. Translation gives CASSLSIGAGELFF.

The rearrangement joins TRBV7-2 to TRBJ2-3, with unresolved D. Germline V gene data show CDR1 as SGHTA and CDR2 as FQGNSA. Deletions cut 5 bases from V and 3 bases from J, with 21 bases between. The CDR3 covers 17 residues. The CDR3 loop is CASSPEIAALGTDTQYF. The CDR3 DNA sequence: TGTGCCAGCAGCCCAGAAATTGCAGCGCTAGGGACAGATACGCAGTATTTT.

This clonotype was seen only a few times. This sequence joins TRBV9 and TRBJ2-3; 7 bases fit TRBD1. The CDR3 runs 15 residues. Unmatched junction bases numbered 8, after V lost 0 bases and J lost 7 bases. The germline V gene encodes CDR1 SGDLS and CDR2 YYNGEE. The CDR3 spells CASSVAWDSLNTQYF. The CDR3 nucleotides are TGTGCCAGCAGCGTAGCTTGGGACAGCCTAAATACGCAGTATTTT.

This clonotype showed up just a few times. The gene calls are TRBV4-3 and TRBJ2-2, with a weak D call TRBD2 (6 bases). Germline CDR1 reads LGHNA; CDR2 reads YSLEER. The CDR3 consists of 19 residues. The V end lost 0 bases, the J end lost 3 bases, and 20 bases lay between the germline ends. The CDR3 region has the DNA TGCGCCAGCAGCCAAGACTCCCCCCTACTAGCCCGATACACCGGGGAGCTGTTTTTT. Translated, it gives CASSQDSPLLARYTGELFF.

In its sample, this clonotype was seen a few times. V usage is TRBV27 and J usage is TRBJ1-5; a possible D gene is TRBD1 (6 bases). CDR3 length: 16 residues. Per germline, CDR1 MNHEY and CDR2 SMNVEV (reference sequence). The germline V and J ends were trimmed by 6 bases and 5 bases, with 20 bases remaining between them. CDR3 in amino acids: CASRSRYREKDQPQHF. The CDR3 bases are TGTGCCAGCAGATCGAGGTACAGGGAGAAGGATCAGCCCCAGCATTTT.

This rearrangement joins TRBV6-5 to TRBJ2-7; D might be TRBD2 (6 bases). Deletions cut 2 bases from V and 3 bases from J, with 8 bases between. Germline V gene sequence: CDR1 MNHEY, CDR2 SVGAGI. The CDR3 is made up of 13 amino acids. The CDR3 nucleotides read TGTGCCAGCAGTTACGACGGGGGCTACGAGCAGTACTTC. Its translation is CASSYDGGYEQYF.

The gene calls are TRBV7-9 and TRBJ2-7; possible D gene TRBD1, 6 bases. Trimming pared 2 bases from V and 3 bases from J, leaving 14 bases between. CDR3 length: 15 residues. Germline loops: CDR1 SEHNR, CDR2 FQNEAQ (reference sequence). The CDR3 DNA follows: TGTGCCAGCAGCTTATTTACAGGGAATTTCTACGAGCAGTACTTC. It translates to CASSLFTGNFYEQYF.

The J gene is TRBJ2-7, the V gene TRBV5-1; 11 bases align to TRBD1. There are 14 residues in the CDR3. The V segment lost 7 bases and the J segment 6 bases; nucleotides outside the gene matches: 9. CDR1 and CDR2 from the germline V gene are SGHRS and YFSETQ. CDR3 nucleotide sequence: TGCGCCAGCGCTCCGGGACAGGGGGTCCTCGAGCAGTACTTC. The encoded protein is CASAPGQGVLEQYF. Using reference TRBV5-1 and TRBJ2-7 for the parts outside the CDR3, the full variable domain is KAGVTQTPRYLIKTRGQQVTLSCSPISGHRSVSWYQQTPGQGLQFLFEYFSETQRNKGNFPGRFSGRQFSNSRSEMNVSTLELGDSALYLCASAPGQGVLEQYFGPGTRLTVT.